This is a list of T cell receptor beta chains from one sample in a study of identical twins. TCRdb analysed the 5' RACE reads with MiXCR anew, one entry per CDR3 protein. The profile shows 1.5 million or so distinct CDR3 sequences, about 32% of them singletons. What was sequenced was cord blood. These receptor sequences come from a newborn girl in good health. The CDR3 runs from the conserved cysteine through the conserved F or W. Fields, in order: clone size, D gene, J gene, V gene, CDR3 DNA, CDR3 protein. The D gene is left open where the match is weak. Size is omitted from some rows. Given values are once, few, many or a class for expanded clones.

size: many
D: TRBD2
J: TRBJ2-1
V: TRBV12-3/TRBV12-4
DNA: TGTGCCAGCAGTCCCTACGGGGGGGCTTACAATGAGCAGTTCTTC
CDR3: CASSPYGGAYNEQFF

size: few
D: NA
J: TRBJ1-6
V: TRBV16
DNA: TGTGCCAGCAGCCTCCCCACCGAACTCCAAAATTCACCCCTCCACTTT
CDR3: CASSLPTELQNSPLHF

size: few
D: NA
J: TRBJ2-3
V: TRBV15
DNA: TGTGCCACCAGCGCAGGACTCACAGATACGCAGTATTTT
CDR3: CATSAGLTDTQYF

size: NA
D: NA
J: TRBJ1-2
V: TRBV10-3
DNA: TGTGCCACCCTACAGGCCTCTAACTATGGCTACACCTTC
CDR3: CATLQASNYGYTF

size: many
D: TRBD1
J: TRBJ1-1
V: TRBV11-1
DNA: TGTGCCAGCAGCCCCCGACAGGGGGTGAACACTGAAGCTTTCTTT
CDR3: CASSPRQGVNTEAFF

size: few
D: NA
J: TRBJ1-5
V: TRBV4-2
DNA: TGTGCCAGCAGCCAAGATATATTCCCCCAGGCCCAGCATTTT
CDR3: CASSQDIFPQAQHF

size: few
D: TRBD1
J: TRBJ1-2
V: TRBV20-1
DNA: TGCAGTGCTAGGGGACAGTCCTATGGCTACACCTTC
CDR3: CSARGQSYGYTF

size: few
D: NA
J: TRBJ1-1
V: TRBV5-1
DNA: TGCGCCAGCAAAGGCGATATAGGGAACACTGAAGCTTTCTTT
CDR3: CASKGDIGNTEAFF

size: few
D: NA
J: TRBJ1-5
V: TRBV2
DNA: TGTGCCAGCAGTGCTCGGCAGAATCAGCCCCAGCATTTT
CDR3: CASSARQNQPQHF

size: many
D: TRBD1
J: TRBJ2-3
V: TRBV3-1
DNA: TGTGCCAGCAGCACACCGGGACAGGGCACAGATACGCAGTATTTT
CDR3: CASSTPGQGTDTQYF

size: NA
D: TRBD1
J: TRBJ2-3
V: TRBV20-1
DNA: TGCAGTGCTAGAGGAGGACAGGTCACAGATACGCAGTATTTT
CDR3: CSARGGQVTDTQYF

size: few
D: TRBD1
J: TRBJ2-1
V: TRBV25-1
DNA: TGTGCCAGCAGTGAATTGGGGACAGGCGGCAATGAGCAGTTCTTC
CDR3: CASSELGTGGNEQFF

size: NA
D: NA
J: TRBJ2-7
V: TRBV20-1
DNA: TGCAGTGGTCAGTACAATGAGCAGTACTTC
CDR3: CSGQYNEQYF

size: few
D: TRBD2
J: TRBJ2-7
V: TRBV7-2
DNA: TGTGCCAGCAGCTCCCGGGGTCCTAGCGGGATTAAAGAGCAGTACTTC
CDR3: CASSSRGPSGIKEQYF

size: few
D: NA
J: TRBJ2-5
V: TRBV13
DNA: TGTGCCAGCAGCTTAATGTCTGGGGAGGAGACCCAGTACTTC
CDR3: CASSLMSGEETQYF

size: NA
D: NA
J: TRBJ1-2
V: TRBV25-1
DNA: TGTGCCAGCAGTGAATTATCAGGGATCTATGGCTACACCTTC
CDR3: CASSELSGIYGYTF

size: few
D: NA
J: TRBJ1-5
V: TRBV20-1
DNA: TGCAGTGCTAGAGATCTCTACAGGAGTCGTGGCAATCAGCCCCAGCATTTT
CDR3: CSARDLYRSRGNQPQHF

size: few
D: TRBD2
J: TRBJ2-3
V: TRBV28
DNA: TGTGCCAGCAGTTTGCTAGCGGGGATGGGAGGCACAGATACGCAGTATTTT
CDR3: CASSLLAGMGGTDTQYF

size: few
D: NA
J: TRBJ2-3
V: TRBV20-1
DNA: TGCAGTGCTAGAGACTTACAGGGAAGCACAGATACGCAGTATTTT
CDR3: CSARDLQGSTDTQYF

size: NA
D: TRBD2
J: TRBJ2-1
V: TRBV15
DNA: TGTGCCACCAGCAGAGATCGGGCTAGCGGAAAGTCCTACGAGCAGTTCTTC
CDR3: CATSRDRASGKSYEQFF

size: NA
D: NA
J: TRBJ1-5
V: TRBV5-8
DNA: TGTGCCAGCAGCTTGGGGCGGAGCCTCAATCAGCCCCAGCATTTT
CDR3: CASSLGRSLNQPQHF

size: NA
D: TRBD1
J: TRBJ1-2
V: TRBV7-2
DNA: TGTGCCAGCAGCTTAGGGCCGACAGGGGACTATGGCTACACCTTC
CDR3: CASSLGPTGDYGYTF

size: NA
D: TRBD2
J: TRBJ2-7
V: TRBV9
DNA: TGTGCCAGCAGCGGAACACCTAGCGGGGGGGCAGGAGAGCAGTACTTC
CDR3: CASSGTPSGGAGEQYF

size: few
D: TRBD2
J: TRBJ2-1
V: TRBV4-2
DNA: TGTGCCAGCAGCCATGTATTAGCGGGGTCCTACAATGAGCAGTTCTTC
CDR3: CASSHVLAGSYNEQFF

size: few
D: NA
J: TRBJ1-1
V: TRBV20-1
DNA: TGCAGTGCTTTCCCTGACAGGTTGAACACTGAAGCTTTCTTT
CDR3: CSAFPDRLNTEAFF

size: NA
D: NA
J: TRBJ2-3
V: TRBV7-9
DNA: TGTGCCAGCAGCTTGGACGGACAGTATAGCACAGATACGCAGTATTTT
CDR3: CASSLDGQYSTDTQYF

size: few
D: NA
J: TRBJ2-5
V: TRBV27
DNA: TGTGCCAGCAGTTTAACAGGATACCCCCAAGAGACCCAGTACTTC
CDR3: CASSLTGYPQETQYF

size: few
D: TRBD2
J: TRBJ2-5
V: TRBV4-1
DNA: TGCGCCAGCAGCCAATTCGGACTAGCGGTGGAGACCCAGTACTTC
CDR3: CASSQFGLAVETQYF

size: NA
D: NA
J: TRBJ1-2
V: TRBV3-1
DNA: TGTGCCAGCAGCCAAGGCCAGCACTACACCTTC
CDR3: CASSQGQHYTF

size: few
D: NA
J: TRBJ2-1
V: TRBV30
DNA: TGTGCCTGGAGTTTCACGAGGGGCAATGAGCAGTTCTTC
CDR3: CAWSFTRGNEQFF